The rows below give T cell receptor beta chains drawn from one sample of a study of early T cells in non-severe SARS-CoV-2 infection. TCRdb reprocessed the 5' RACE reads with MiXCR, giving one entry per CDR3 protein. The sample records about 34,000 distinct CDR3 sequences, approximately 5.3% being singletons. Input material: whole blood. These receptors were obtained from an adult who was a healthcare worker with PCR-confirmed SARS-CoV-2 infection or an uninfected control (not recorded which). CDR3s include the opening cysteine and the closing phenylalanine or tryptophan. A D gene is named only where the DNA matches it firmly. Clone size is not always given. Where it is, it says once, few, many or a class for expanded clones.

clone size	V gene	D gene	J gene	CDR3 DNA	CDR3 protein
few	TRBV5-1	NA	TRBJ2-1	TGCGCCAGCAGCTTGACAGGGCCAGCCGACAATGAGCAGTTCTTC	CASSLTGPADNEQFF
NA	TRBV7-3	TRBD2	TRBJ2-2	TGTGCCAGCAGCCCAAGCGGGGGCACCGGGGAGCTGTTTTTT	CASSPSGGTGELFF
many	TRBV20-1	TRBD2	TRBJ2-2	TGCAGTGCTAGAGATTTCGCGGGAGGGCCGACCGGGGAGCTGTTTTTT	CSARDFAGGPTGELFF
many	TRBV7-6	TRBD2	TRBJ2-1	TGTGCCAGCAGCTTAGTCTCGACTAGCGGGTCTCTCGGGGGTGAGCAGTTCTTC	CASSLVSTSGSLGGEQFF
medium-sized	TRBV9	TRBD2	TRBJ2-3	TGTGCCAGCAGCGTTAGCGGGACGAGCACAGATACGCAGTATTTT	CASSVSGTSTDTQYF
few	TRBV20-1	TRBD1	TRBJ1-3	TGCAGTGCTAGGGTCGGAAGGGGGCCTGGAAACACCATATATTTT	CSARVGRGPGNTIYF
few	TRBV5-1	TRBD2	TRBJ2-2	TGCGCCAGCAGCATTAGCGGGAGGGCCGGTACCGGGGAGCTGTTTTTT	CASSISGRAGTGELFF
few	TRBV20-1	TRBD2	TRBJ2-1	TGCAGTGAGGTCCCTAGCGGGGGCTCCTACAATGAGCAGTTCTTC	CSEVPSGGSYNEQFF
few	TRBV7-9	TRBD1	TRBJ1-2	TGTGCCAGCAGCTTGCAGGGGGCAAATTCTGGCTACACCTTC	CASSLQGANSGYTF
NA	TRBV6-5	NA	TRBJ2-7	TGTGCCACTACTCACTACGGAGTAGCGGCATCCTACGAGCAGTACTTC	CATTHYGVAASYEQYF
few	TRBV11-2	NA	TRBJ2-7	TGTGCCAGCAGCCCCTACTTAGGTAGCGGCTCCTACGAGCAGTACTTC	CASSPYLGSGSYEQYF
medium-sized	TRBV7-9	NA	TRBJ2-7	TGTGCCAGCAGCCCTGCCCAGGGGAACTTCTACGAGCAGTACTTC	CASSPAQGNFYEQYF
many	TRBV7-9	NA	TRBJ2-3	TGTGCCAGCAGCGTGCCTAGCACAGATACGCAGTATTTT	CASSVPSTDTQYF
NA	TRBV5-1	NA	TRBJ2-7	TGCGCCAGCAGCCCAAGACTAACCTACGAGCAGTACTTC	CASSPRLTYEQYF
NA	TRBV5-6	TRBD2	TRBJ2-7	TGTGCCAGCAGCGCGACTAGCCCCTGGAGCTACGAGCAGTACTTC	CASSATSPWSYEQYF
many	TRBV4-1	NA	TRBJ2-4	TGCGCCAGCAGCCAAGATATTCTCGGCGGAGCCAAAAACATTCAGTACTTC	CASSQDILGGAKNIQYF
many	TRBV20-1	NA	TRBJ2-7	TGCAGTGCCTCCCGGGAGTTTCCCTACGAGCAGTACTTC	CSASREFPYEQYF
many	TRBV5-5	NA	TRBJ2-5	TGTGCCAGCAGCTTGGGATTCAGCCCTCTCAGCAAGACCCAGTACTTC	CASSLGFSPLSKTQYF
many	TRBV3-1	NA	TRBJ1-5	TGTGCCAGCAGCCAAGGAACACTAAATCAGCCCCAGCATTTT	CASSQGTLNQPQHF
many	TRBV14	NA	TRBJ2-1	TGTGCCAGCAGCCAGCTACAGGGTTGGAGCGAGCAGTTCTTC	CASSQLQGWSEQFF
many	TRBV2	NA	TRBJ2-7	TGTGCCAGCAGTGGCTTTGAGTACGAGCAGTACTTC	CASSGFEYEQYF
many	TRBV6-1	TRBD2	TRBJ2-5	TGTGCCAGCAGTGAACTAGCGGGAGGGCAAGAGACCCAGTACTTC	CASSELAGGQETQYF
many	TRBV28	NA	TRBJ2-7	TGTGCCAGCAGTCTCGGCTCCTACGAGCAGTACTTC	CASSLGSYEQYF
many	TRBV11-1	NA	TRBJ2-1	TGTGCCAGCAGCTTAAGTATCAGGGCCCGGGATCACAATGAGCAGTTCTTC	CASSLSIRARDHNEQFF
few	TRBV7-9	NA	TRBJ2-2	TGTGCCAGCAGCCCACTCGATGGTAGTAGCCGGACCGGGGAGCTGTTTTTT	CASSPLDGSSRTGELFF
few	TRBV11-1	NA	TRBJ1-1	TGTGCCAGCAGCTCATACTGGGTTGACACTGAAGTTTTCTTT	CASSSYWVDTEVFF
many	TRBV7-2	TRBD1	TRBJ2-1	TGTGCCAGCAGCTTAGAGGGAGGGGGACAGGGGAGTAAAGAGCAGTTCTTC	CASSLEGGGQGSKEQFF
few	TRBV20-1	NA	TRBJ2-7	TGCAGTGCTCCCGTCTCCGGTTCAAGATACGAGCAGTACTTC	CSAPVSGSRYEQYF
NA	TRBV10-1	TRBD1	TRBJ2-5	TGCGCCAGCAGTGAGTTCCAGGGGGCTGGCGAGACCCAGTACTTC	CASSEFQGAGETQYF
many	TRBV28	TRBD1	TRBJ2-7	TGTGCCAGCAGTTCGCCCCGGGGACAGGGGCCCTCCTACGAGCAGTACTTC	CASSSPRGQGPSYEQYF
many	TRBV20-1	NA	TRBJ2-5	TGCAGTGCTAGAGACCCCTCAGGTAGCGGGACCCAGTACTTC	CSARDPSGSGTQYF
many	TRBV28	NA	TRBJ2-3	TGTGCCAGCAACCGCCCCTTAGGTGGGGTAGATACGCAGTATTTT	CASNRPLGGVDTQYF
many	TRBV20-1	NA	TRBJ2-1	TGCAGTGCTGAGACCTATCACAATGAGCAGTTCTTC	CSAETYHNEQFF
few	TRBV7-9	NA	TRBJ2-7	TGTGCCAGCAGCCCCCTCAGGGACCCGACCTACGAGCAGTACTTC	CASSPLRDPTYEQYF
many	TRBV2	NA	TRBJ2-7	TGTGCCAGCAGTGACCCGGGGCCCTACGAGCAGTACTTC	CASSDPGPYEQYF
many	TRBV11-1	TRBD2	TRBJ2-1	TGTGCCAGCAGCCCTAGCGGGAGGGCCGTTGAGCAGTTCTTC	CASSPSGRAVEQFF
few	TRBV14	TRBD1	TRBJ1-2	TGTGCCAGCAGCCTTACAGGGGAGAACTATGGCTACACCTTC	CASSLTGENYGYTF
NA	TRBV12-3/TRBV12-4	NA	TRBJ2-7	TGTGCCAGCACCGAGGGACCGTCGGACGAGCAGTACTTC	CASTEGPSDEQYF
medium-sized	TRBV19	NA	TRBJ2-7	TGTGCCAGTAGTAAAAGTAAGATCGGGAACAGCGAGCAGTACTTC	CASSKSKIGNSEQYF
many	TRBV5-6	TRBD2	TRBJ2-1	TGTGCCAGCAGCTTGGTAGAGCGGGGCAGCTCCTACAATGAGCAGTTCTTC	CASSLVERGSSYNEQFF